A single sample gave rise to the 18 T cell receptor beta chains below, sequenced in a study of vaccination effects on CD4 cells after COVID-19. No antigen has been assigned to these receptors. Produced via immunoSEQ multiplex PCR; TCRdb's table is partial and in-frame only. The repertoire holds some 70,000 clones, with approximately 79% as singletons. Following a 10-day culture, CD4+ T cells were purified. Subjects were given two BNT162b2 or mRNA-1273 vaccine doses. The sequenced sample was CD4+ T cells from PBMCs cultured without peptide, obtained after COVID-19 vaccination. The receptors derive from a human donor who received a COVID-19 vaccine.

The chain uses TRBV5-6 and TRBJ2-7; 11 positions match TRBD1. V lost 4 bases to trimming and J lost 2 bases; unmatched junction nucleotides: 5. Germline values: CDR1 SGHDT, CDR2 YYEEEE. The CDR3 is made up of 15 amino acids. CDR3 DNA sequence: TGTGCCAGCAGCAGAATGGGACAGGGGGCCTACGAGCAGTACGTC. Encoded protein: CASSRMGQGAYEQYV.

This clone was seen just once. The chain has TRBV7-2 and TRBJ2-5; D is possibly TRBD1 or TRBD2 (6 bases each). V was clipped by 9 bases and J by 2 bases, with 13 bases between them. The CDR3 covers 13 residues. Germline assignment: CDR1 SGHTA and CDR2 FQGNSA. The CDR3, as DNA: TGTGCCAGGGGGGGCAGAAAACAAGAGACCCAGTACTTC. The encoded protein is CARGGRKQETQYF.

This chain links TRBV10-3 with TRBJ2-7, with D possibly TRBD1 on 5 matching bases. The CDR3 is made up of 14 amino acids. The germline V gene has CDR1 ENHRY and CDR2 SYGVKD. The V end lost 2 bases, the J end lost 5 bases, and 13 bases lay between the germline ends. CDR3 amino acids: CAISELAGFNEQYV. The DNA of the CDR3 is TGTGCCATCAGTGAGCTTGCAGGGTTCAACGAGCAGTACGTC.

CDR3 protein: CATSKDGVNTEAFF. The DNA for the CDR3 is TGTGCCACCTCCAAAGACGGGGTGAACACTGAAGCTTTCTTT. This rearrangement joins TRBV24-1 to TRBJ1-1; no clear D gene. Germline V gives CDR1 KGHDR, CDR2 SFDVKD. V was trimmed by 9 bases and J by 0 bases, leaving 13 bases between them. The length of the CDR3 is 14 residues.

The chain combines TRBV6-4 with TRBJ1-1, with D unclear. Trimming left V 7 bases short and J 0 bases short, with 21 bases between. There are 17 residues in the CDR3. Germline CDR1 reads MRHNA; CDR2 reads SNTAGT. The DNA of the CDR3 is TGTGCCAGCATAGGCCCCAGGAGGGAAAAAATGAACACTGAAGCTTTCTTT. Translation: CASIGPRREKMNTEAFF.

The chain has TRBV10-2 and TRBJ2-1; 10 bases line up with TRBD1. V lost 7 bases and J lost 6; bases outside the gene matches: 6. This CDR3 spans 14 amino acids. The germline V gene encodes CDR1 WSHSY and CDR2 SAAADI. CDR3 DNA sequence: TGCGCCAGCATTCGGACAGGGGGGTCCAATGAGCAGTTCTTC. Translating it yields CASIRTGGSNEQFF.

V gene TRBV7-2 combines with J gene TRBJ2-2, with D possibly matching TRBD1 (6 bases). The V gene lost 1 base and the J gene lost 4 bases, with 13 bases spanning the gap. This CDR3 has 16 amino acids. Germline lookup yields CDR1 SGHTA and CDR2 FQGNSA. The CDR3 DNA sequence: TGTGCCAGCAGCTTAGTCTGGGGGCGCGTCACCGGGGAGCTGTTTTTT. Translating it yields CASSLVWGRVTGELFF.

This clone was seen only once. CDR3 in amino acids: CASSLGTGYEQYV. The CDR3 bases are TGTGCCAGCAGTCTCGGGACAGGGTACGAGCAGTACGTC. The chain has TRBV6-6 and TRBJ2-7, with 9 nucleotides matching TRBD1. CDR3 length: 13 amino acids. CDR1 is MNHNY, CDR2 SVGAGI, per germline (reference sequence). V was pared by 5 bases and J by 4 bases, with 3 bases of the junction left unmatched.

This clone has more than one count but fewer than ten. The genes are TRBV19 and TRBJ2-7, with 10 nucleotides matching TRBD2. This CDR3 has 16 amino acids. Germline V lookup: CDR1 LNHDA, CDR2 SQIVND (reference sequence). V was clipped by 3 bases and J by 2 bases; unmatched bases: 7. CDR3 DNA: TGTGCCAGTAGTATCGTCCCTAGCGGGGGACCCTACGAGCAGTACGTC. The encoded protein is CASSIVPSGGPYEQYV.

The genes are TRBV9 and TRBJ1-5; a possible D gene is TRBD1 (6 bases). The CDR3 is made up of 12 amino acids. Germline-derived CDR1 and CDR2 are SGDLS and YYNGEE. The V end was cut by 0 bases, the J end by 11 bases, with 9 bases between. CDR3 in amino acids: CASSVEGGAQHF. DNA for the CDR3: TGTGCCAGCAGCGTAGAGGGGGGAGCCCAGCATTTT. Using reference TRBV9 and TRBJ1-5 for the parts outside the CDR3, the full variable domain is DSGVTQTPKHLITATGQRVTLRCSPRSGDLSVYWYQQSLDQGLQFLIQYYNGEERAKGNILERFSAQQFPDLHSELNLSSLELGDSALYFCASSVEGGAQHFGDGTRLSIL.

This chain links TRBV19 with TRBJ2-3, with TRBD2 matching 9 bases. The CDR3 extends over 15 amino acids. V trimming: 5 bases; J trimming: 6 bases; junction bases outside the gene matches: 9. Per germline, CDR1 LNHDA and CDR2 SQIVND (reference sequence). The CDR3 DNA is TGTGCCAGTAGTCCTTTTAGCGGGGGAGGGGATACGCAGTATTTT. Its protein is CASSPFSGGGDTQYF.

This clone was counted between two and nine times. The genes are TRBV19 and TRBJ2-3, with 9 bases that match TRBD2. The germline V gene has CDR1 LNHDA and CDR2 SQIVND (reference sequence). The trim removed 1 base at V and 4 bases at J, leaving 6 bases unmatched. The CDR3 is 16 residues long. The CDR3, as DNA: TGTGCCAGTAGTATAGGTCCTAGCGGGGCGTCAGATACGCAGTATTTT. This encodes CASSIGPSGASDTQYF. Together with reference TRBV19 and TRBJ2-3, the CDR3 gives the full variable domain: DGGITQSPKYLFRKEGQNVTLSCEQNLNHDAMYWYRQDPGQGLRLIYYSQIVNDFQKGDIAEGYSVSREKKESFPLTVTSAQKNPTAFYLCASSIGPSGASDTQYFGPGTRLTVL.

V gene TRBV6-1 combines with J gene TRBJ1-1; maybe TRBD1 (6 bases). The V end was cut by 3 bases, the J end by 7 bases, with 15 bases between. There are 14 residues in the CDR3. The germline CDR1 and CDR2 sequences are MNHNS and SASEGT. CDR3 sequence (DNA): TGTGCCAGCAGTGAGTATAGGGGGTTGAATGAAGCTTTCTTT. Translation: CASSEYRGLNEAFF.

The DNA for the CDR3 is TGTGCCAGCAGTTACACCACGGGACAGTTTTTCTATGGCTACACCTTC. It codes for CASSYTTGQFFYGYTF. The V call is TRBV6-5, the J call TRBJ1-2; TRBD1 agrees at 7 bases. With V trimmed by 2 bases and J by 4 bases, 10 bases remained unmatched. This CDR3 has 16 amino acids. CDR1 is MNHEY, CDR2 SVGAGI, per germline.

This chain connects TRBV6-1 to TRBJ1-2, with D hard to call. Germline V gene sequence: CDR1 MNHNS, CDR2 SASEGT. The CDR3 spans 13 residues. With 2 bases removed from V and 5 bases from J, the gap between germline ends came to 9 bases. CDR3 coding DNA: TGTGCCAGCAGTGAACTGCCCTTATATGGCTACACCTTC. It translates to CASSELPLYGYTF.

The rearrangement joins TRBV6-1 to TRBJ1-6; no reliable D call. The germline V and J ends were trimmed by 1 base and 5 bases, with 9 bases remaining between them. The CDR3 contains 15 residues. The germline V gene has CDR1 MNHNS and CDR2 SASEGT. Here the CDR3 DNA reads TGTGCCAGCAGTGAAGATACGGGAAATAATTCACCCCTCCACTTT. This gives the protein CASSEDTGNNSPLHF.

This clone has a handful of counts. V gene TRBV7-3 combines with J gene TRBJ1-6; maybe TRBD1 (5 bases). The germline V gene encodes CDR1 SGHTA and CDR2 FQGTGA. Trimming pared 8 bases from V and 7 bases from J, leaving 12 bases between. The CDR3 is made up of 13 amino acids. CDR3 protein: CASRDVGNSPLHF. For the CDR3, the DNA is TGTGCCAGCCGGGACGTGGGAAATTCACCCCTCCACTTT. The full variable domain, rest sourced from reference TRBV7-3 and TRBJ1-6, is GAGVSQTPSNKVTEKGKYVELRCDPISGHTALYWYRQSLGQGPEFLIYFQGTGAADDSGLPNDRFFAVRPEGSVSTLKIQRTERGDSAVYLCASRDVGNSPLHFGNGTRLTVT.

The chain combines TRBV7-9 with TRBJ1-6; D unresolved. CDR1 SEHNR and CDR2 FQNEAQ come from the germline V gene (reference sequence). Trimming took 2 bases from V and 9 from J, leaving 8 bases between them. This CDR3 is built from 13 residues. CDR3: CASSLLPGSPLHF. CDR3 nucleotides: TGTGCCAGCAGCTTACTTCCGGGTTCACCCCTCCACTTT. Full variable domain (remainder filled in from reference TRBV7-9 and TRBJ1-6): DTGVSQNPRHKITKRGQNVTFRCDPISEHNRLYWYRQTLGQGPEFLTYFQNEAQLEKSRLLSDRFSAERPKGSFSTLEIQRTEQGDSAMYLCASSLLPGSPLHFGNGTRLTVT.